This TCR beta chain stems from a study of cytomegalovirus exposure and HLA in healthy donors. Study-level findings and limits: Later analysis associated a missense DCLRE1C variant with TCR beta V- and J-gene trimming. Earlier results showed most TCR beta V segments being productive about 87% or about 30% of the time. Analyses of presence/absence relied on an assumption of roughly uniform sequencing depth across donors. A later look showed TCR association rates differing by HLA locus, highest for DRB1 and lowest for HLA-C.

PCR involved 60 Vbeta and 13 Jbeta primers. This table comes from immunoSEQ multiplex PCR, and its TCRdb copy is limited to in-frame clones, with some not included. Of about 240,000 clones in the sample, 75% to 85% were seen once. Comment on this clone: Its matching antigen is unknown.

There are 13 residues in the CDR3. With 6 bases clipped from V and 3 bases from J, the junction kept 7 bases outside the gene matches. Germline V CDR1 and CDR2: SQVTM, ANQGSEA. This receptor was identified in a woman in her fifties or sixties in good health and CMV-seropositive. The chain links TRBV29-1 to TRBJ1-2, with TRBD1 identical over 7 bases. Material: PBMCs. The CDR3 coding sequence is TGCAGCGTCACCGGGACAGTCGACTATGGCTACACCTTC. Protein sequence: CSVTGTVDYGYTF. Supplemented by reference TRBV29-1 and TRBJ1-2, the full variable domain reads SAVISQKPSRDICQRGTSLTIQCQVDSQVTMMFWYRQQPGQSLTLIATANQGSEATYESGFVIDKFPISRPNLTFSTLTVSNMSPEDSSIYLCSVTGTVDYGYTFGSGTRLTVV.